These 10 T cell receptor beta chains came from one sample sequenced in a study of T-cell reconstitution after alpha-beta-depleted transplantation in children. Preparation of the TCRbeta library involved a method that used unique molecular identifiers. TCRdb re-analysed the PCR reads in MiXCR, keeping a single row per CDR3 protein. The table records some 150,000 distinct CDR3 sequences, around 9% of them present only once. Sequencing was performed on PBMCs, mostly from graft donor cells, taken 180 days after TCRalphabeta/CD19-depleted stem cell transplant. These TCRs come from a female patient aged 2-9 years who had a stem cell transplant for congenital amegakaryocytic thrombocytopenia, so the T cells may come from the graft donor.

In its sample, this clonotype was seen many times. This chain links TRBV5-1 with TRBJ1-1; D call uncertain. Germline V lookup: CDR1 SGHRS, CDR2 YFSETQ. V was trimmed by 4 bases and J by 3 bases, leaving 10 bases between them. CDR3 length equals 13 residues. CDR3 residues: CASSALIDTEAFF. CDR3 sequence (DNA): TGCGCCAGCAGCGCCCTCATAGACACTGAAGCTTTCTTT. The full variable domain, its missing parts supplied by reference TRBV5-1 and TRBJ1-1, is KAGVTQTPRYLIKTRGQQVTLSCSPISGHRSVSWYQQTPGQGLQFLFEYFSETQRNKGNFPGRFSGRQFSNSRSEMNVSTLELGDSALYLCASSALIDTEAFFGQGTRLTVV.

This clonotype was observed at least ten times. The chain joins TRBV12-3 or TRBV12-4 to TRBJ2-1; weak D call: TRBD1 (6 bases). V shed 4 bases and J shed 13 bases, with 11 bases lying between them. The CDR3 is made up of 11 amino acids. CDR3 loop: CASSSGHRQFF. CDR3 sequence (DNA): TGTGCCAGCAGTTCGGGACACCGACAGTTCTTC.

The sample holds a few counts of this clonotype. The rearrangement links TRBV5-1 to TRBJ2-3, with a weak D call TRBD2 (5 bases). Germline loops: CDR1 SGHRS, CDR2 YFSETQ. Trimming shortened V by 2 bases and J by 6 bases, and 13 bases separated the two germline ends. The CDR3 totals 14 residues. CDR3 protein: CASSLNFLADTQYF. The DNA for the CDR3 is TGCGCCAGCAGCTTAAACTTCTTAGCGGATACGCAGTATTTT.

The chain uses TRBV28 and TRBJ2-7; the D gene is possibly TRBD1 (6 bases). This CDR3 contains 14 residues. CDR1 MDHEN and CDR2 SYDVKM come from the germline V gene. Trimming removed 6 bases at V and 6 bases at J, with 18 bases between. CDR3 residues: CASRPGTTRGEQYF. The CDR3 region has the DNA TGTGCCAGCAGACCTGGGACAACTCGTGGCGAGCAGTACTTC.

This clonotype was counted many times. The chain combines TRBV7-8 with TRBJ1-1, with D maybe TRBD1 (5 bases). With 4 bases removed from V and 4 bases from J, the gap between germline ends came to 16 bases. The CDR3 totals 15 residues. In germline, CDR1 is SGHVS, CDR2 FQNEAQ. In DNA, the CDR3 is TGTGCCAGCAGCTCCCGTTTTGGGGGGATCACTGAAGCTTTCTTT. It specifies CASSSRFGGITEAFF.

At least ten counts were recorded for this clonotype. This chain uses TRBV20-1 with TRBJ2-5, with 7 bases fitting TRBD1. Germline loops: CDR1 DFQATT, CDR2 SNEGSKA (reference sequence). With V trimmed by 6 bases and J by 5 bases, 9 bases remained unmatched. The CDR3 runs 13 residues. The CDR3 DNA sequence: TGCAGTGCGAGCTACAGGGGATTGGAGACCCAGTACTTC. It codes for CSASYRGLETQYF.

This clonotype came up a few times. J is TRBJ2-7 and V is TRBV7-9; possibly TRBD1 or TRBD2 for D (5 bases each). The V end lost 5 bases, the J end lost 0 bases, and 8 bases lay between the germline ends. This CDR3 has 13 amino acids. Per the germline V gene, CDR1 is SEHNR and CDR2 is FQNEAQ (reference sequence). CDR3 DNA sequence: TGTGCCAGCAGCCGGGACCCCTCCTACGAGCAGTACTTC. The encoded protein is CASSRDPSYEQYF.

The table lists this clonotype with many counts. This chain joins TRBV5-1 and TRBJ1-2; D is perhaps TRBD1 (6 bases). Germline values: CDR1 SGHRS, CDR2 YFSETQ. The CDR3 spans 14 residues. Trimming left V 3 bases short and J 6 bases short, with 15 bases between. In DNA form, the CDR3 reads TGCGCCAGCAGCTGGGAACAGGGTGACGATGGCTACACCTTC. Translated, it gives CASSWEQGDDGYTF.

The CDR3 sequence: CASSYVQSSYEQYF. The CDR3 nucleotides are TGTGCCAGCAGTTACGTTCAGAGCTCCTACGAGCAGTACTTC. The gene calls are TRBV6-2 or TRBV6-3 and TRBJ2-7; D gene uncertain. CDR3 size: 14 residues. Trimming cost V 2 bases and J 0 bases, with 8 bases left between them. Germline V gives CDR1 MNHEY, CDR2 SVGEGT.

This clonotype has at least ten counts. This chain joins TRBV20-1 and TRBJ2-3; 10 positions match TRBD2. Germline V CDR1 and CDR2: DFQATT, SNEGSKA (reference sequence). After removal of 2 bases from V and 4 bases from J, the junction contained 6 bases not matched to a gene. The CDR3 length is 15 residues. CDR3 region: CSARRGTSGADTQYF. The CDR3 DNA reads TGCAGTGCTAGAAGGGGTACTAGCGGGGCAGATACGCAGTATTTT.